This T cell receptor beta chain is drawn from a study of post-analysis software for immune sequencing data. Study as a whole: Disease courses included relapsing-remitting, secondary progressive and progressive-relapsing multiple sclerosis.

Presence of unique molecular identifiers characterized the TCR beta cDNA libraries. TCRdb recomputed calls from the PCR reads with MiXCR, one row per CDR3 protein. The repertoire includes hundreds of thousands of distinct CDR3 sequences, 25% to 30% of them detected once, and 0.55% to 0.65% sits in the top ten. Points from the study as a whole: By F measure, strong co-clustering occurred among samples prepared in the same batch. Patients showed TRBV5-6, TRBV5-1 and TRBV20-1 among five TRBV segments more frequent than in controls. A significant reduction in normalized Chao1 diversity was observed in multiple sclerosis patients versus controls.

With respect to this clonotype: Its antigen is not identified.

V shed 3 bases, J shed 1 base, and the junction held 3 bases outside the gene matches. Germline loops: CDR1 MGHRA, CDR2 YSYEKL. The CDR3 sequence is 15 residues long. The chain joins TRBV4-1 to TRBJ1-1; 9 nucleotides align to TRBD1. The clonotype originates from a girl between 5 and 17 years old with multiple sclerosis. What was sequenced was blood. The CDR3 loop is CASSHPGQGNTEAFF. In DNA, the CDR3 is TGCGCCAGCAGCCATCCGGGACAGGGGAACACTGAAGCTTTCTTT.